The 17 T cell receptor beta chains below were found in one sample sequenced in a study of read filtering for tumor transcriptome and immune sequencing. This library used approximately 390 ng RNA and molecular barcoded adaptors spanning alpha/delta and beta/gamma chains. TCRdb re-called the reads through MiXCR, storing one row per CDR3 protein. The sample holds approximately 38,000 distinct CDR3 sequences, roughly 13% seen once. The sequenced material came from a population of CD138-negative cells sorted from bone marrow. The origin of the receptors is a donor aged 40 or over with multiple myeloma.

This clonotype was detected ten times or more. The chain combines TRBV20-1 with TRBJ2-3; possibly TRBD1 for D (6 bases). Trimming pared 5 bases from V and 3 bases from J, leaving 15 bases between. CDR3 size: 14 residues. From germline, CDR1 is DFQATT and CDR2 SNEGSKA (reference sequence). This CDR3 is CSAEGVGGTDTQYF. CDR3 bases: TGCAGTGCTGAGGGGGTAGGGGGTACAGATACGCAGTATTTT.

This clonotype was seen at least ten times. The chain links TRBV2 to TRBJ2-1, with 10 nucleotides matching TRBD2. The CDR3 runs 19 residues. V lost 7 bases and J lost 7; bases outside the gene matches: 22. From germline, CDR1 is SNHLY and CDR2 FYNNEI. CDR3 coding DNA: TGTGCCAGCAAGGGTGAGCGGGAGGGAGCCACCGTCTGGCTAAATGAGCAGTTCTTC. Its protein is CASKGEREGATVWLNEQFF.

This clonotype was found many times. The V gene is TRBV29-1, the J gene TRBJ2-3; 10 positions agree with TRBD2. Germline V gives CDR1 SQVTM, CDR2 ANQGSEA. The junction had 5 bases not matched to a gene; V was cut back by 3 bases and J by 2 bases. The CDR3 sequence is 15 residues long. The CDR3 here is CSVDTSGTSTDTQYF. The DNA of the CDR3 is TGCAGCGTTGATACTAGCGGGACATCCACAGATACGCAGTATTTT.

This clonotype was picked up many times. The rearrangement joins TRBV28 to TRBJ2-7, with a tentative D call TRBD2 (5 bases). This CDR3 spans 15 amino acids. Trimming took 4 bases from V and 7 from J, leaving 20 bases between them. Germline-derived CDR1 and CDR2 are MDHEN and SYDVKM. CDR3 loop: CASSSPGAAVGEQYF. As DNA, the CDR3 is TGTGCCAGCAGTTCCCCAGGAGCGGCAGTGGGGGAGCAGTACTTC. Filled out from reference TRBV28 and TRBJ2-7, the complete variable domain reads DVKVTQSSRYLVKRTGEKVFLECVQDMDHENMFWYRQDPGLGLRLIYFSYDVKMKEKGDIPEGYSVSREKKERFSLILESASTNQTSMYLCASSSPGAAVGEQYFGPGTRLTVT.

This clonotype was detected once. One junction end does not reproduce the germline sequence, and a read error may be involved. The CDR3 here is CASSLDQLTGLSGF. In nucleotides, the CDR3 is TGTGCCAGCAGCTTAGATCAGTTGACAGGGTTATCGGGTTTT. The chain employs TRBV11-3 and TRBJ2-3, with TRBD1 matching over 7 bases. The CDR3 totals 14 residues. From germline, CDR1 is SGHNT and CDR2 YENEEA.

A note on this clonotype: A read error is likely here: a far larger clone is one base away. No conserved phenylalanine or tryptophan is present at the end of the CDR3, so a read error is the likely explanation. V and J are TRBV12-3 or TRBV12-4 and TRBJ1-6; maybe TRBD1 (6 bases). The CDR3 contains 15 residues. V was clipped by 5 bases and J by 7 bases, with 15 bases between them. CDR3 amino acids: CASSPGAASNSPLHS. DNA for the CDR3: TGTGCCAGCAGTCCAGGGGCGGCCAGCAATTCACCCCTCCACTCT.

This clonotype has ten or more counts. The chain links TRBV20-1 to TRBJ2-2, with 10 bases matching TRBD2. Germline V gene sequence: CDR1 DFQATT, CDR2 SNEGSKA (reference sequence). J was trimmed by 6 bases and V by 1 base; bases with no gene match: 5. The CDR3 covers 15 residues. The CDR3 nucleotides read TGCAGTGCTAGAGGGGCTAGCGGGAGCCCCGGGGAGCTGTTTTTT. Amino acid sequence: CSARGASGSPGELFF.

This clonotype was recorded many times. The CDR3: CASSFRGPSYNEQFF. The CDR3 DNA is TGTGCCAGCAGCTTCAGGGGGCCGTCCTACAATGAGCAGTTCTTC. V usage is TRBV7-2 and J usage is TRBJ2-1; 8 nucleotides agree with TRBD1. This CDR3 is 15 amino acids long. Germline CDR1 and CDR2: SGHTA and FQGNSA. The junction had 2 bases not matched to a gene; V was cut back by 3 bases and J by 1 base.

The sample holds many counts of this clonotype. The V call is TRBV10-3, the J call TRBJ1-1; 7 bases are a match to TRBD1. V shed 3 bases and J 6 bases; nucleotides not matched to a gene: 7. Germline CDR1 and CDR2: ENHRY and SYGVKD. The CDR3 loop spans 14 amino acids. The chain's CDR3 is CAISDLQGTPEAFF. CDR3 nucleotide sequence: TGTGCCATCAGTGATCTACAGGGGACCCCTGAAGCTTTCTTT.

This clonotype was observed at least ten times. V usage is TRBV7-2 and J usage is TRBJ1-5, with a possible D match to TRBD1 (6 bases). CDR3 length: 15 amino acids. Trimming left V 5 bases short and J 0 bases short, with 11 bases between. Germline V CDR1 and CDR2: SGHTA, FQGNSA. This CDR3 is CASSQGQYSNQPQHF. The CDR3 coding sequence is TGTGCCAGCAGCCAAGGACAGTATAGCAATCAGCCCCAGCATTTT.

This clonotype was picked up many times. V usage is TRBV3-1 and J usage is TRBJ2-2; unclear D gene. Trimming left V 1 base short and J 8 bases short, with 8 bases between. The CDR3 sequence is 13 residues long. Looked up from germline, CDR1 is LGHDT and CDR2 is YNNKEL (reference sequence). The CDR3 reads CASSQARQGELFF. CDR3 nucleotide sequence: TGTGCCAGCAGCCAAGCTAGACAAGGGGAGCTGTTTTTT. Supplemented by reference TRBV3-1 and TRBJ2-2, the full variable domain reads DTAVSQTPKYLVTQMGNDKSIKCEQNLGHDTMYWYKQDSKKFLKIMFSYNNKELIINETVPNRFSPKSPDKAHLNLHINSLELGDSAVYFCASSQARQGELFFGEGSRLTVL.

This clonotype was seen many times. The chain combines TRBV7-3 with TRBJ2-1, with a tentative D call TRBD2 (5 bases). Trimming took 4 bases from V and 7 from J, leaving 17 bases between them. Germline CDR1 SGHTA, CDR2 FQGTGA. The CDR3 totals 15 residues. The CDR3 region is CASSSGQRYGNEQFF. CDR3 bases: TGTGCCAGCAGCTCCGGGCAGCGGTACGGAAATGAGCAGTTCTTC.

This clonotype was picked up a small number of times. The rearrangement uses TRBV6-6 and TRBJ2-4; TRBD1 agrees at 8 bases. Unmatched junction bases numbered 6, after V lost 5 bases and J lost 0 bases. Per germline, CDR1 MNHNY and CDR2 SVGAGI (reference sequence). The CDR3 length is 16 residues. The CDR3 region has the DNA TGTGCCAGCAGTGAGGGGACAGGCAAAGCCAAAAACATTCAGTACTTC. Amino acid sequence: CASSEGTGKAKNIQYF.

This clonotype was counted only a few times. With a much larger clone just one base away, this may be a read error. The chain is built from TRBV29-1 and TRBJ2-7; a possible D gene is TRBD1 (6 bases). Trimming removed 1 base from V and 2 bases from J, with 6 bases in between. The V gene's germline CDR1 is SQVTM and CDR2 ANQGSEA. The CDR3 spans 12 residues. The CDR3 DNA is TGCAGCGTTGAAGGGGACACCTACGAGCAGTACTTC. Amino acid sequence: CSVEGDTYEQYF.

With respect to this clonotype: A read error may be the cause here, since a much bigger clone is one base away. The conserved phenylalanine or tryptophan is not found at the CDR3 terminus, so this likely reflects a read error. CDR3 coding DNA: TGCAGTGCTAGCCCGAACATTCAGTACATC. Protein product: CSASPNIQYI. The chain employs TRBV20-1 and TRBJ2-4; D call uncertain. The germline V gene has CDR1 DFQATT and CDR2 SNEGSKA (reference sequence). The CDR3 has 10 residues. V lost 3 bases to trimming and J lost 7 bases, with 4 bases between them.

The chain is built from TRBV7-2 and TRBJ1-3, with D possibly being TRBD1 (5 bases). V shed 1 base and J shed 4 bases, with 17 bases lying between them. Looked up from germline, CDR1 is SGHTA and CDR2 is FQGNSA. CDR3 size: 17 residues. As DNA, the CDR3 is TGTGCCAGCAGCTTAGTCAGCGGAGGAGGGGCCGGAAACACCATATATTTT. Translated: CASSLVSGGGAGNTIYF.

In its sample, this clonotype was seen many times. The chain has TRBV20-1 and TRBJ2-1; TRBD2 agrees at 14 bases. V gave up 4 bases and J gave up 4 bases; unmatched junction bases: 3. Germline CDR1 and CDR2: DFQATT and SNEGSKA (reference sequence). This CDR3 has 15 residues. The CDR3 spells CSATTSGRGYNEQFF. The DNA of the CDR3 is TGCAGTGCTACGACTAGCGGGAGGGGATACAATGAGCAGTTCTTC.